Listed below are T cell receptor beta chains from one sample, sequenced in a study of cytomegalovirus exposure and HLA in healthy donors. Data came from immunoSEQ multiplex PCR; TCRdb stores just in-frame clones and leaves some out. The repertoire includes about 190,000 clones, 81% of them detected once, and about 1.8% sits in the top ten. Input material: PBMCs. These receptors originate from a man aged 18 to 35 in good health and CMV-seronegative. CDR3s include the opening cysteine and the closing phenylalanine or tryptophan.

J: TRBJ2-7; V: TRBV15; CDR3: CATSTLRTGNEQYF
J: TRBJ2-5; V: TRBV28; CDR3: CASSSEDRGWETQYF
J: TRBJ2-2; V: TRBV28; CDR3: CASTGQEDTGELFF
J: TRBJ2-1; V: TRBV6-5; CDR3: CASSPGLNEQFF
J: TRBJ1-2; V: TRBV4-1; CDR3: CASSQEIEGAGGYTF
J: TRBJ2-7; V: TRBV6-1; CDR3: CASSGGLRNYEQYF
J: TRBJ1-3; V: TRBV29-1; CDR3: CSVTSPSGNTIYF
J: TRBJ1-2; V: TRBV7-2; CDR3: CASSLGQGGNYGYTF
J: TRBJ2-2; V: TRBV6-4; CDR3: CASSTTSGGAFGTGELFF
J: TRBJ2-1; V: TRBV6-5; CDR3: CASSRDFDNEQFF
J: TRBJ2-5; V: TRBV5-1; CDR3: CASSLGGIQETQYF
J: TRBJ2-7; V: TRBV5-5; CDR3: CASSMAGTGLRYEQYF
J: TRBJ1-1; V: TRBV11-2; CDR3: CASSLNRNTEAFF
J: TRBJ2-7; V: TRBV10-3; CDR3: CATREGASYYEQYF
J: TRBJ2-3; V: TRBV7-6; CDR3: CASSLGDRATDTQYF
J: TRBJ2-5; V: TRBV5-6; CDR3: CASSLGVRGETQYF
J: TRBJ2-7; V: TRBV4-1; CDR3: CASSQDRVVRGGYEQYF
J: TRBJ2-5; V: TRBV9; CDR3: CASSVMGTSQETQYF
J: TRBJ1-6; V: TRBV5-7; CDR3: CASSFGTGFSPLHF
J: TRBJ1-6; V: TRBV5-1; CDR3: CASSLAGGNSPLHF
J: TRBJ2-2; V: TRBV9; CDR3: CASSLVGGDGTGELFF
J: TRBJ1-2; V: TRBV7-2; CDR3: CASSLDRDYGYTF